This T cell receptor beta chain was captured by sequencing in a study of immune evolution from preneoplasia to lung adenocarcinoma. Sequencing was performed with immunoSEQ multiplex PCR; in TCRdb, only in-frame clones are kept and a portion is missing. The sample carries over 6,500 clones, just under 85% recorded once. This CDR3 has 15 amino acids. Germline V gives CDR1 MDHEN, CDR2 SYDVKM. V gave up 5 bases and J gave up 5 bases; unmatched junction bases: 7. This TCR derives from a person aged 50 to 70 with lung adenocarcinoma. Sample: FFPE invasive lung adenocarcinoma tissue. The chain joins TRBV28 to TRBJ2-1, with 9 bases aligning to TRBD1. The CDR3: CASSLPGTGNNEQFF. CDR3 coding DNA: TGTGCCAGCAGTCTCCCCGGGACAGGGAACAATGAGCAGTTCTTC. The full variable domain, its missing parts supplied by reference TRBV28 and TRBJ2-1, is DVKVTQSSRYLVKRTGEKVFLECVQDMDHENMFWYRQDPGLGLRLIYFSYDVKMKEKGDIPEGYSVSREKKERFSLILESASTNQTSMYLCASSLPGTGNNEQFFGPGTRLTVL.